Listed here are 15 T cell receptor beta chains from one sample, sequenced in a study of a mutant IDH1 vaccine in newly diagnosed glioma. Profiled with immunoSEQ multiplex PCR; TCRdb holds only in-frame clones, not every one. The sample carries roughly 46,000 clones, 86% recorded once. Time point in this sample: baseline, week 1 (first vaccination visit). Specified treatment: pre-vaccination baseline after standard-of-care therapy. This sample comprised PBMCs, obtained from a glioma patient treated with radiotherapy, temozolomide or both. The receptors were sampled from a man in his forties or fifties with glioma.

This rearrangement joins TRBV7-2 to TRBJ1-5; D remains unclear. Trimming cost V 2 bases and J 2 bases, with 19 bases left between them. The germline V gene encodes CDR1 SGHTA and CDR2 FQGNSA. The CDR3 is made up of 18 amino acids. CDR3 bases: TGTGCCAGCAGCTTAATGTTTATCGGTGGGCAGCGCAATCAGCCCCAGCATTTT. It specifies CASSLMFIGGQRNQPQHF. The full variable domain, its missing parts supplied by reference TRBV7-2 and TRBJ1-5, is GAGVSQSPSNKVTEKGKDVELRCDPISGHTALYWYRQSLGQGLEFLIYFQGNSAPDKSGLPSDRFSAERTGGSVSTLTIQRTQQEDSAVYLCASSLMFIGGQRNQPQHFGDGTRLSIL.

The chain links TRBV27 to TRBJ1-2; tentatively, D is TRBD1 (6 bases). The V gene lost 5 bases and the J gene lost 8 bases, with 12 bases spanning the gap. Germline V lookup: CDR1 MNHEY, CDR2 SMNVEV (reference sequence). This CDR3 has 12 amino acids. For the CDR3, the DNA is TGTGCCAGCAGTAGCTGGGGGCGCGGCTACACCTTC. Translation gives CASSSWGRGYTF.

This chain connects TRBV6-1 to TRBJ2-6, with a tentative D call TRBD2 (6 bases). The CDR3 length is 15 residues. V was cut by 6 bases and J by 0 bases, with 9 bases left in between. Germline-derived CDR1 and CDR2 are MNHNS and SASEGT. For the CDR3, the DNA is TGTGCCAGCAGGGAGGGCGCCTCTGGGGCCAACGTCCTGACTTTC. Translating gives CASREGASGANVLTF.

The chain uses TRBV27 and TRBJ2-7; 14 bases match TRBD2. CDR3 size: 17 residues. Germline V gives CDR1 MNHEY, CDR2 SMNVEV (reference sequence). Trimming removed 3 bases from V and 3 bases from J; junction bases left unmatched: 7. CDR3 DNA: TGTGCCAGCAGTTTGGGACTAGCGGGAGCCCGTGTCTACGAGCAGTACTTC. Protein product: CASSLGLAGARVYEQYF.

J is TRBJ2-2 and V is TRBV6-5; no definite D call. Germline CDR1 is MNHEY and CDR2 is SVGAGI. The CDR3 is 14 amino acids. The V end lost 6 bases, the J end lost 6 bases, and 14 bases lay between the germline ends. The CDR3: CASRPNPGAGELFF. The CDR3 bases are TGTGCCAGCAGACCGAACCCGGGTGCCGGGGAGCTGTTTTTT.

The chain carries TRBV4-1 and TRBJ2-3, with D perhaps matching TRBD2 (5 bases). The CDR3 runs to 15 residues. Per the germline V gene, CDR1 is MGHRA and CDR2 is YSYEKL. Trimming took 0 bases from V and 5 from J, leaving 12 bases between them. DNA of the CDR3: TGCGCCAGCAGCCAAGATCGCCTTGAGGGAGATACGCAGTATTTT. This sequence encodes CASSQDRLEGDTQYF.

The chain carries TRBV2 and TRBJ2-1; D unresolved. The CDR3 loop spans 11 amino acids. From germline, CDR1 is SNHLY and CDR2 FYNNEI. V lost 2 bases to trimming and J lost 14 bases, with 10 bases between them. The CDR3 bases are TGTGCCAGCAGTGAACTGAGCACGGAGTTCTTC. Its translation is CASSELSTEFF.

The sample holds a few counts of this clone. The V and J genes are TRBV5-1 and TRBJ2-5; TRBD1 might be the D (5 bases). The ends were cut back, 3 bases at V and 0 bases at J, with 6 bases in the middle. CDR1 is SGHRS, CDR2 YFSETQ, per germline. This CDR3 has 13 residues. The CDR3 DNA reads as TGCGCCAGCAGCTCGGACAACCAAGAGACCCAGTACTTC. Protein sequence: CASSSDNQETQYF.

V gene TRBV27 combines with J gene TRBJ2-1; 12 positions match TRBD2. V gave up 7 bases and J gave up 7 bases; unmatched junction bases: 17. The germline V gene has CDR1 MNHEY and CDR2 SMNVEV (reference sequence). This CDR3 has 18 residues. The CDR3 protein is CASTISALAGGPRNEQFF. For the CDR3, the DNA is TGTGCCAGCACCATATCAGCCCTAGCGGGAGGGCCGAGGAATGAGCAGTTCTTC.

Only one count was recorded for this clone. This chain joins TRBV5-1 and TRBJ2-3, with 9 bases that match TRBD1. The CDR3 is 16 amino acids. CDR1 SGHRS and CDR2 YFSETQ come from the germline V gene. The V segment lost 4 bases and the J segment 3 bases; nucleotides outside the gene matches: 9. As DNA, the CDR3 is TGCGCCAGCAGCACGTCCGGGACAGGGATGACAGATACGCAGTATTTT. Translating gives CASSTSGTGMTDTQYF.

The chain uses TRBV9 and TRBJ1-2; 7 bases match TRBD1. Germline-derived CDR1 and CDR2 are SGDLS and YYNGEE. The CDR3 sequence is 14 residues long. J was trimmed by 4 bases and V by 0 bases; bases with no gene match: 3. For the CDR3, the DNA is TGTGCCAGCAGCGTAGACAGGGGAGGCTATGGCTACACCTTC. Translated: CASSVDRGGYGYTF.

This clone was recorded a few times. The chain combines TRBV7-2 with TRBJ2-1; D may match TRBD1 or TRBD2 (5 bases each). Per the germline V gene, CDR1 is SGHTA and CDR2 is FQGNSA. V gave up 6 bases and J gave up 1 base, with 13 bases separating them. CDR3 length equals 15 residues. In DNA, the CDR3 is TGTGCCAGCAGTGATATGGGGGAATCCTACAATGAGCAGTTCTTC. This gives the protein CASSDMGESYNEQFF.

This sequence joins TRBV28 and TRBJ2-1, with 7 nucleotides matching TRBD2. The CDR3 covers 14 residues. From germline, CDR1 is MDHEN and CDR2 SYDVKM. V gave up 10 bases and J gave up 1 base; unmatched junction bases: 7. CDR3 residues: CATSSGASYNEQFF. CDR3 sequence (DNA): TGTGCCACCTCTAGCGGAGCATCCTACAATGAGCAGTTCTTC.

The V call is TRBV7-8, the J call TRBJ1-3; 8 bases agree with TRBD1. The CDR3 loop spans 15 amino acids. V lost 2 bases and J lost 6; bases outside the gene matches: 6. Germline V gene lookup returns CDR1 SGHVS and CDR2 FQNEAQ. The CDR3 DNA follows: TGTGCCAGCAGCTTAATAGCAGGGGGCGTAAACACCATATATTTT. This sequence encodes CASSLIAGGVNTIYF.

The chain joins TRBV9 to TRBJ2-5; D possibly uses TRBD1 or TRBD2 (5 bases each). Trimming took 3 bases from V and 4 from J, leaving 16 bases between them. The CDR3 contains 15 residues. The germline gives CDR1 SGDLS, CDR2 YYNGEE. The CDR3 region has the DNA TGTGCCAGCAGCGCCTCCGCCGGGACGTTAGAGACCCAGTACTTC. Translation: CASSASAGTLETQYF.